This T cell receptor (beta chain) originates from a study of glioma-infiltrating T cells. The V gene's germline CDR1 is KGHDR and CDR2 SFDVKD. The germline V and J ends were trimmed by 8 bases and 8 bases, with 11 bases remaining between them. The CDR3 contains 11 residues. In its sample, this clonotype was seen many times. TCR alpha and beta CDR3 regions were amplified from RNA using iRepertoire nested multiplex PCR. TCRdb redid the calling of the multiplex PCR reads with MiXCR, one entry per CDR3 protein. The sample records tens of thousands of distinct CDR3 sequences, 23% being singletons. The sequenced sample consisted of glioma tissue, nonneoplastic brain tissue, or PBMCs (not recorded which). The chain joins TRBV24-1 to TRBJ1-2; D remains ambiguous. This receptor was identified in a human donor with low-grade glioma or glioblastoma, undergoing nonglioma brain surgery, or in good health (not recorded which). CDR3 in DNA: TGTGCCACCACCCACATCCGAGGCTACACCTTC. Its protein product is CATTHIRGYTF.